The T cell receptor (beta chain) described here comes from a study of T cell responses to AZD1222 COVID-19 vaccine. The CDR3 has 16 residues. Germline CDR1 and CDR2: LGHDT and YNNKEL (reference sequence). Deletions cut 0 bases from V and 3 bases from J, with 12 bases between. Only in-frame clones appear in the TCRdb table, and some are missing; sequencing was by immunoSEQ multiplex PCR. The sample lists some 99,000 clones; 88% were seen once. The receptor comes from an adult in good health. This sample comprised peripheral blood, obtained on day 0 of MenACWY control vaccination. The chain uses TRBV3-1 (or the pseudogene TRBV3-2) and TRBJ1-5; the D gene is possibly TRBD1 (6 bases). CDR3: CASSQDSTGYNQPQHF. The CDR3 coding sequence is TGTGCCAGCAGCCAAGATTCGACAGGATACAATCAGCCCCAGCATTTT.